The source of this T cell receptor (beta chain) is a study of shared clonotypes between healthy human individuals. CDR3 size: 12 residues. Germline assignment: CDR1 MDHEN and CDR2 SYDVKM. Trimming at V came to 5 bases and at J to 7 bases, leaving 4 bases not matched to a gene. The data were produced by immunoSEQ multiplex PCR, yet TCRdb's version contains in-frame clones alone and is incomplete. This table holds under 600,000 clones, 95% to 96% found once. The sequence was collected from a woman younger than 45 in good health. The sequencing input was naive CD4+ T cells sorted from blood. The subset was: CD45RA+ positively selected. V gene TRBV28 combines with J gene TRBJ1-1; 7 bases align to TRBD1. CDR3 residues: CASSLRQGEAFF. CDR3 bases: TGTGCCAGCAGTCTAAGACAGGGTGAAGCTTTCTTT.